These 15 T cell receptor beta chains share one sample of origin, sequenced in a study of response to subunit inactivated influenza vaccine. From the RT-PCR reads, TCRdb called clonotypes with MiXCR, one entry per CDR3 protein. Of hundreds of thousands of distinct CDR3 sequences listed, 14% are singletons. The sample here was PBMCs from blood, taken approximately 15 days before vaccination. These TCRs come from a man in his fifties or sixties who received an inactivated influenza vaccine.

This clonotype has at least ten counts. The V gene is TRBV11-2, the J gene TRBJ2-1, with 12 bases fitting TRBD2. CDR3 length equals 15 residues. Germline V CDR1 and CDR2: SGHAT, FQNNGV. After removal of 4 bases from V and 15 bases from J, the junction contained 13 bases not matched to a gene. CDR3 sequence: CASSYGVPSGGDGFF. The CDR3 DNA sequence: TGTGCCAGCAGCTATGGGGTTCCTAGCGGGGGGGATGGGTTCTTC.

The chain's CDR3 is CSARSPIPGLEPYEQYF. The DNA of the CDR3 is TGCAGTGCTAGATCCCCCATACCGGGACTAGAGCCTTACGAGCAGTACTTC. The chain employs TRBV20-1 and TRBJ2-7; 8 positions agree with TRBD2. V dropped 2 bases and J dropped 4; count of bases not matched to a gene: 16. This CDR3 spans 17 amino acids. CDR1 and CDR2 from the germline V gene are DFQATT and SNEGSKA (reference sequence).

This chain links TRBV12-3 or TRBV12-4 with TRBJ2-7; perhaps TRBD1 as D (6 bases). Trimming cost V 6 bases and J 4 bases, with 22 bases left between them. The CDR3 runs 16 residues. For the CDR3, the DNA is TGTGCCAGCAGCCCCTATGCCCGGGGACACCGTTACGAGCAGTACTTC. It translates to CASSPYARGHRYEQYF.

The rearrangement links TRBV7-8 to TRBJ2-7; D possibly corresponds to TRBD1 (5 bases). Germline CDR1 and CDR2: SGHVS and FQNEAQ. There are 13 residues in the CDR3. V was cut by 4 bases and J by 6 bases, with 13 bases left in between. The CDR3 DNA is TGTGCCAGCAGCTCGACAGCCCTACTCGAGCAGTACTTC. This translates into CASSSTALLEQYF. Full variable domain (rest looked up from reference TRBV7-8 and TRBJ2-7): GAGVSQSPRYKVAKRGQDVALRCDPISGHVSLFWYQQALGQGPEFLTYFQNEAQLDKSGLPSDRFFAERPEGSVSTLKIQRTQQEDSAVYLCASSSTALLEQYFGPGTRLTVT.

This clonotype was counted only a few times. This chain connects TRBV7-4 to TRBJ2-1; D not certain. The CDR3 runs 15 residues. The ends were cut back, 5 bases at V and 6 bases at J, with 17 bases in the middle. Looked up from germline, CDR1 is SGHVT and CDR2 is SQSDAQ. The CDR3 region is CASSPKRLVGNEQFF. The CDR3, as DNA: TGTGCCAGCAGCCCCAAAAGGTTGGTGGGCAATGAGCAGTTCTTC.

The V and J genes are TRBV10-3 and TRBJ2-7, with unresolved D. Germline-derived CDR1 and CDR2 are ENHRY and SYGVKD. Between the trimmed V and J ends, which lost 0 bases and 3 bases, there was a span of 9 bases. The CDR3 totals 14 residues. CDR3 DNA sequence: TGTGCCATCAGTGAGTCTGGCAGCATCTACGAGCAGTACTTC. Its protein product is CAISESGSIYEQYF.

This clonotype was seen only a few times. The chain is built from TRBV10-3 and TRBJ1-3; D unclear. Germline CDR1 and CDR2: ENHRY and SYGVKD. The V end lost 6 bases, the J end lost 0 bases, and 6 bases lay between the germline ends. The CDR3 has 13 residues. The CDR3 DNA is TGTGCCATCAGCCGGGACTCTGGAAACACCATATATTTT. Protein sequence: CAISRDSGNTIYF.

The V gene is TRBV29-1, the J gene TRBJ2-1; TRBD2 might be the D (6 bases). V was shortened by 5 bases and J by 4 bases, with 12 bases between the two germline ends. This CDR3 comprises 13 residues. Germline V gives CDR1 SQVTM, CDR2 ANQGSEA. CDR3 DNA sequence: TGCAGCGTTTCCAGCGGGCCTTACAATGAGCAGTTCTTC. This codes for CSVSSGPYNEQFF.

This chain links TRBV28 with TRBJ2-7; D call uncertain. Germline V gene data show CDR1 as MDHEN and CDR2 as SYDVKM. Trimming took 10 bases from V and 3 from J, leaving 10 bases between them. The CDR3 has 11 amino acids. The CDR3 sequence: CAIARVYEQYF. The CDR3 DNA reads as TGTGCCATAGCCCGCGTCTACGAGCAGTACTTC.

This clonotype was seen a handful of times. The rearrangement joins TRBV20-1 to TRBJ2-1, with D tentatively TRBD1 or TRBD2 (5 bases each). In germline, CDR1 is DFQATT, CDR2 SNEGSKA (reference sequence). V was cut by 2 bases and J by 7 bases, with 18 bases left in between. The CDR3 consists of 15 residues. The CDR3 bases are TGCAGTGCTAGATCACCCCGGGACGGACTTAATGAGCAGTTCTTC. Protein sequence: CSARSPRDGLNEQFF.

V is TRBV10-2 and J is TRBJ2-1; the D call may be TRBD1 or TRBD2 (5 bases each). The germline V and J ends were trimmed by 7 bases and 6 bases, with 16 bases remaining between them. CDR1 WSHSY and CDR2 SAAADI come from the germline V gene. The CDR3 covers 14 residues. The chain's CDR3 is CASNPGRSLNEQFF. CDR3 DNA sequence: TGCGCCAGCAACCCGGGACGGAGCCTCAATGAGCAGTTCTTC.

This clonotype was seen only a few times. The chain carries TRBV20-1 and TRBJ2-5; D unresolved. V gave up 3 bases and J gave up 1 base, with 9 bases separating them. The germline gives CDR1 DFQATT, CDR2 SNEGSKA (reference sequence). The CDR3 is 13 amino acids. CDR3 coding DNA: TGCAGTGCTAGGGGGTTTAGCCAAGAGACCCAGTACTTC. It translates to CSARGFSQETQYF.

The rearrangement links TRBV15 to TRBJ1-5; D is ambiguous. This CDR3 spans 15 amino acids. V dropped 2 bases and J dropped 7 bases, with 15 bases sitting between them. Germline V gives CDR1 LNHNV, CDR2 YYDKDF (reference sequence). This CDR3 reads CATSRSRIWGQPQHF. The DNA of the CDR3 is TGTGCCACCAGCAGATCCCGAATCTGGGGACAGCCCCAGCATTTT.

V and J are TRBV6-5 and TRBJ1-1; D gene unclear. The CDR3 length is 12 residues. V dropped 0 bases and J dropped 7 bases, with 6 bases sitting between them. CDR1 MNHEY and CDR2 SVGAGI come from the germline V gene. The CDR3 reads CASSYSTSEAFF. DNA for the CDR3: TGTGCCAGCAGTTACTCCACGAGTGAAGCTTTCTTT.

The rearrangement links TRBV5-1 to TRBJ2-7; D tentatively fits TRBD1 or TRBD2 (6 bases each). V lost 1 base and J 4 bases, leaving 15 bases between the germline ends. The CDR3 is made up of 15 amino acids. Germline CDR1 SGHRS, CDR2 YFSETQ. CDR3 sequence reads: CASSLNTGAVYEQYF. The DNA for the CDR3 is TGCGCCAGCAGCTTGAACACGGGGGCGGTGTACGAGCAGTACTTC.